These 25 T cell receptor beta chains came from one sample sequenced in a study of CD8 T cells in ankylosing spondylitis. TCRdb reanalysed the 5' RACE reads using MiXCR and keeps one entry per CDR3 protein. The table lists 200,000 to 300,000 distinct CDR3 sequences, under 30% of them singletons. The sequencing sample was made of blood, either unsorted or a sorted T cell fraction (not recorded which). The receptors here all came from a male donor with ankylosing spondylitis or in good health (not recorded which).

This clonotype was seen more than once but under ten times. The chain joins TRBV6-1 to TRBJ2-1; D gene unclear. This CDR3 is 13 amino acids long. CDR1 and CDR2 from the germline V gene are MNHNS and SASEGT. V was clipped by 7 bases and J by 3 bases, with 10 bases between them. The CDR3 spells CASKGISYNEQFF. CDR3 coding DNA: TGTGCCAGCAAGGGAATAAGCTACAATGAGCAGTTCTTC.

This clonotype was seen more than once but under ten times. This sequence joins TRBV20-1 and TRBJ1-1; D remains ambiguous. This CDR3 region has 15 residues. Per germline, CDR1 DFQATT and CDR2 SNEGSKA (reference sequence). The V end lost 0 bases, the J end lost 8 bases, and 19 bases lay between the germline ends. CDR3 region: CSAREPSNQVPEAFF. CDR3 nucleotides: TGCAGTGCTAGAGAACCCTCTAATCAGGTACCCGAAGCTTTCTTT.

This clonotype has only a few counts. The genes are TRBV20-1 and TRBJ2-2, with no clear D. The germline V gene has CDR1 DFQATT and CDR2 SNEGSKA (reference sequence). Trimming removed 0 bases from V and 10 bases from J, with 9 bases in between. CDR3 length: 12 residues. CDR3 protein: CSARDGPMELFF. The CDR3 DNA follows: TGCAGTGCTAGAGATGGGCCCATGGAGCTGTTTTTT.

The chain employs TRBV18 and TRBJ2-1; 7 bases are shared with TRBD1. V lost 6 bases and J lost 2; bases outside the gene matches: 7. CDR1 is KGHSH, CDR2 LQKENI, per germline. The CDR3 runs 15 residues. CDR3 bases: TGTGCCAGCTCGCCGACAGGGTTCACCTACAATGAGCAGTTCTTC. This gives the protein CASSPTGFTYNEQFF. Full variable domain (outside the CDR3, taken from reference TRBV18 and TRBJ2-1): NAGVMQNPRHLVRRRGQEARLRCSPMKGHSHVYWYRQLPEEGLKFMVYLQKENIIDESGMPKERFSAEFPKEGPSILRIQQVVRGDSAAYFCASSPTGFTYNEQFFGPGTRLTVL.

This clonotype was counted ten times or more. This rearrangement joins TRBV7-8 to TRBJ1-5, with a possible D match to TRBD1 (5 bases). V lost 5 bases and J 0 bases, leaving 14 bases between the germline ends. Germline CDR1 and CDR2: SGHVS and FQNEAQ. This CDR3 is built from 16 residues. The CDR3, as DNA: TGTGCCAGCAGCCCCCGACAGTCAGATAGCAATCAGCCCCAGCATTTT. This sequence encodes CASSPRQSDSNQPQHF.

The chain combines TRBV12-3 or TRBV12-4 with TRBJ1-2; weak D call: TRBD1 (6 bases). V gave up 0 bases and J gave up 4 bases, with 12 bases separating them. CDR3 size: 15 residues. The DNA of the CDR3 is TGTGCCAGCAGTTTAGCCCTGACAGGCCCCTATGGCTACACCTTC. It yields the protein CASSLALTGPYGYTF.

The V and J genes are TRBV29-1 and TRBJ2-3, with D unresolved. The germline gives CDR1 SQVTM, CDR2 ANQGSEA. The CDR3 covers 12 residues. V gave up 4 bases and J gave up 6 bases, with 11 bases separating them. The CDR3, as DNA: TGCAGCGTTGCGCAAACGCCGGATACGCAGTATTTT. Protein product: CSVAQTPDTQYF.

This rearrangement joins TRBV20-1 to TRBJ1-1; TRBD1 agrees at 8 bases. Germline CDR1 is DFQATT and CDR2 is SNEGSKA (reference sequence). The trim removed 2 bases at V and 6 bases at J, leaving 2 bases unmatched. CDR3 length: 12 residues. The CDR3 spells CSARQGAAEAFF. CDR3 in DNA: TGCAGTGCTAGACAGGGGGCGGCTGAAGCTTTCTTT.

The chain links TRBV10-2 to TRBJ2-1; TRBD2 aligns across 7 bases. Trimming cost V 3 bases and J 2 bases; bases outside gene matches: 4. CDR1 is WSHSY and CDR2 is SAAADI in the germline V gene. The CDR3 contains 15 residues. The CDR3, as DNA: TGCGCCAGCAGTGATGTCGGGGGGACCTACAATGAGCAGTTCTTC. Residues: CASSDVGGTYNEQFF.

This clonotype was detected many times. CDR3 sequence: CSAREAFSTDTQYF. CDR3 nucleotide sequence: TGCAGTGCTAGAGAGGCATTTAGCACAGATACGCAGTATTTT. The gene calls are TRBV20-1 and TRBJ2-3; D is unclear. Trimming removed 0 bases at V and 0 bases at J, with 7 bases between. The CDR3 has 14 residues. Germline assignment: CDR1 DFQATT and CDR2 SNEGSKA (reference sequence).

The V and J genes are TRBV7-2 and TRBJ2-5; perhaps TRBD1 as D (5 bases). The CDR3 contains 15 residues. The V end was cut by 1 base, the J end by 2 bases, with 11 bases between. Germline CDR1 SGHTA, CDR2 FQGNSA. The CDR3 spells CASSLGQGRQETQYF. The CDR3 coding sequence is TGTGCCAGCAGCTTAGGCCAGGGTAGACAAGAGACCCAGTACTTC.

As DNA, the CDR3 is TGTGCCAGCAGTCCGACGACAGGGGGGGACTACGAGCAGTACTTC. Translated, it gives CASSPTTGGDYEQYF. V usage is TRBV28 and J usage is TRBJ2-7; TRBD1 matches 9 bases. The CDR3 is 15 amino acids. V shed 5 bases, J shed 3 bases, and the junction held 8 bases outside the gene matches. From germline, CDR1 is MDHEN and CDR2 SYDVKM.

The chain carries TRBV12-5 and TRBJ2-5, with unresolved D. Germline CDR1 and CDR2: LGHNT and FRNRAP. The length of the CDR3 is 15 residues. V was clipped by 2 bases and J by 2 bases, with 12 bases between them. CDR3 nucleotides: TGTGCTAGTGGTTTGTCCAGTCCCGGGCAAGAGACCCAGTACTTC. This codes for CASGLSSPGQETQYF.

The sample holds many counts of this clonotype. The J gene is TRBJ1-1, the V gene TRBV12-3 or TRBV12-4, with 9 nucleotides matching TRBD1. The CDR3 spans 13 residues. V shed 7 bases and J 7 bases; nucleotides not matched to a gene: 7. CDR3 amino acids: CASTTGGSGEAFF. The CDR3 region has the DNA TGTGCCAGCACTACAGGGGGCTCGGGTGAAGCTTTCTTT.

This clonotype was counted at least ten times. Here the CDR3 reads CSARGDSYNEQFF. DNA of the CDR3: TGCAGTGCTAGAGGGGACTCCTACAATGAGCAGTTCTTC. V gene TRBV20-1 combines with J gene TRBJ2-1; D gene ambiguous. Germline V gene lookup returns CDR1 DFQATT and CDR2 SNEGSKA (reference sequence). Trimming cost V 1 base and J 0 bases, with 4 bases left between them. The CDR3 totals 13 residues.

This clonotype showed up many times. The V and J genes are TRBV7-6 and TRBJ2-3; 11 nucleotides match TRBD2. J lost 2 bases, V lost 3 bases, and 7 bases had no gene match. The CDR3 contains 17 residues. CDR1 SGHVS and CDR2 FNYEAQ come from the germline V gene. In DNA form, the CDR3 reads TGTGCCAGCAGCTTTGCTAGCGGGGGGTCAAACACAGATACGCAGTATTTT. It yields the protein CASSFASGGSNTDTQYF. Supplemented by reference TRBV7-6 and TRBJ2-3, the full variable domain reads GAGVSQSPRYKVTKRGQDVALRCDPISGHVSLYWYRQALGQGPEFLTYFNYEAQQDKSGLPNDRFSAERPEGSISTLTIQRTEQRDSAMYRCASSFASGGSNTDTQYFGPGTRLTVL.

In this sample, this clonotype turned up many times. This chain links TRBV10-3 with TRBJ2-1; D possibly corresponds to TRBD2 (5 bases). CDR3 length: 16 amino acids. From germline, CDR1 is ENHRY and CDR2 SYGVKD. The V end was cut by 3 bases, the J end by 1 base, with 13 bases between. CDR3: CAISDLSTGSYNEQFF. The CDR3 DNA reads as TGTGCCATCAGTGACTTGTCGACGGGGTCCTACAATGAGCAGTTCTTC.

The chain employs TRBV20-1 and TRBJ1-3; 7 bases match TRBD1. Germline V gene data show CDR1 as DFQATT and CDR2 as SNEGSKA (reference sequence). The CDR3 runs to 15 residues. Losses at the gene ends were 3 bases for V and 5 bases for J; bases not matched to a gene: 10. CDR3 sequence reads: CSASGGTAERNTIYF. For the CDR3, the DNA is TGCAGTGCTAGTGGGGGGACAGCCGAGCGAAACACCATATATTTT.

The chain's CDR3 is CSVEDPAVGAEKLFF. CDR3 DNA sequence: TGCAGCGTTGAAGACCCCGCAGTCGGGGCGGAAAAACTGTTTTTT. The chain uses TRBV29-1 and TRBJ1-4; perhaps TRBD1 as D (5 bases). In germline, CDR1 is SQVTM, CDR2 ANQGSEA. This CDR3 contains 15 residues. The germline V and J ends were trimmed by 0 bases and 8 bases, with 16 bases remaining between them. Full variable domain (outside the CDR3, taken from reference TRBV29-1 and TRBJ1-4): SAVISQKPSRDICQRGTSLTIQCQVDSQVTMMFWYRQQPGQSLTLIATANQGSEATYESGFVIDKFPISRPNLTFSTLTVSNMSPEDSSIYLCSVEDPAVGAEKLFFGSGTQLSVL.

This clonotype was counted many times. The chain is built from TRBV20-1 and TRBJ2-5; D is undetermined. Germline V gives CDR1 DFQATT, CDR2 SNEGSKA (reference sequence). Trimming removed 0 bases at V and 8 bases at J, with 10 bases between. The CDR3 length is 12 residues. The CDR3 loop reads CSARDHFDTQYF. CDR3 DNA sequence: TGCAGTGCTAGAGATCATTTCGACACCCAGTACTTC.

Many counts were recorded for this clonotype. J is TRBJ2-6 and V is TRBV11-2, with D maybe TRBD1 (6 bases). V lost 5 bases to trimming and J lost 2 bases, with 10 bases between them. The CDR3 runs to 15 residues. The germline V gene has CDR1 SGHAT and CDR2 FQNNGV. The CDR3 nucleotides are TGTGCCAGCAGCCCCTGGGACACTGGGGCCAACGTCCTGACTTTC. Translation: CASSPWDTGANVLTF.

The V gene is TRBV20-1, the J gene TRBJ2-7; 8 bases match TRBD1. The CDR3 runs 16 residues. CDR1 and CDR2 from the germline V gene are DFQATT and SNEGSKA (reference sequence). V was clipped by 0 bases and J by 2 bases; unmatched bases: 9. CDR3 bases: TGCAGTGCTAGAGATCATCGGGGACAGGACCCCTACGAGCAGTACTTC. It specifies CSARDHRGQDPYEQYF.

This clonotype was seen repeatedly, ten times or more. V gene TRBV5-6 combines with J gene TRBJ2-3; 7 bases line up with TRBD1. The V gene end was trimmed by 7 bases and the J gene end by 1 base; junction bases not matched to a gene: 3. This CDR3 is 13 amino acids long. Germline loops: CDR1 SGHDT, CDR2 YYEEEE. CDR3 residues: CASDRAGTDTQYF. The CDR3 DNA sequence: TGTGCCAGCGACAGGGCCGGCACAGATACGCAGTATTTT.

This clonotype was detected many times. In DNA, the CDR3 is TGCAGCGGGGGCTGGGTGGGAAAAGGCGAGCAGTACTTC. It is translated as CSGGWVGKGEQYF. V and J are TRBV29-1 and TRBJ2-7; maybe TRBD1 (5 bases). The CDR3 totals 13 residues. Germline V lookup: CDR1 SQVTM, CDR2 ANQGSEA. The V gene lost 7 bases and the J gene lost 6 bases, with 19 bases spanning the gap.

This clonotype was seen more than once but under ten times. The chain couples TRBV7-6 to TRBJ2-5; 7 bases align to TRBD1. CDR3 length: 16 residues. Germline V lookup: CDR1 SGHVS, CDR2 FNYEAQ. V was pared by 0 bases and J by 2 bases, with 6 bases of the junction left unmatched. The CDR3 protein is CASSLAPGRGQETQYF. In DNA form, the CDR3 reads TGTGCCAGCAGCTTAGCGCCGGGCAGGGGGCAAGAGACCCAGTACTTC.